Given below is one T cell receptor beta chain in context. The antigen it binds to is not known. No clone much larger than this one lies a single base away; base qualities are absent. The data stem from a study of blood T cells in healthy people across ages (dated by TCRdb to 2014 to 2015). For the wider study: In model experiments, template switching captured about one uniquely barcoded TCR beta cDNA molecule for every two T cells. Age-related changes in TCR beta repertoire diversity were measured in the study by deep sequencing normalized with unique cDNA molecular identifiers. The donors were split into four age groups: young (average about 15 years), middle-aged (roughly 39), aged (roughly 60) and long-lived (approximately 80). To avoid experimental bias, donors of different ages were randomly spread across the sequencing lanes. The study analyzed two additional independent replicas of 1 million unique cDNA reads from the same blood draw for two donors, one aged 18 to 30 and one aged 80 or older. Overall results and qualifications from the work: Estimates of total diversity from one million sequenced T cells were regarded as lower bounds and underestimates. The percentage of naive T cells measured by flow cytometry correlated strongly with observed TCR beta diversity. Donor CMV infection status was unknown, potentially confounding age-related changes in expanded clonotypes. Bulk unsorted PBMC profiling prevented conclusive comparison of naive and antigen-experienced compartments. Observed TCR beta diversity per million T cells fell roughly linearly with age, and a significant reduction was already apparent by age around 40. Compared with the aged group, more naive CD4+ T cells, fewer expanded clones and increased TCR diversity were shown by the long-lived group, suggesting age selection.

To prepare the library, 5' RACE was applied. TCRdb records Illumina HiSeq 2500 as the sequencer. A second PCR of roughly 7 to 11 cycles was performed with a sample-barcoded 5' primer and a J-beta primer mix. A template-switch 5' adaptor carrying 12 random nucleotides introduced a unique molecular identifier onto each TCR beta cDNA molecule. At least 2.5 million CDR3-containing paired-end reads were obtained from each sample. All of the RNA was converted into first-strand cDNA using the Mint cDNA synthesis kit, with a TRBC-specific oligonucleotide serving as the primer. After uracil-DNA glycosylase treatment, a first 18-cycle PCR used universal primers M1SS and BC2_uni_R on all cDNA. Processing in the source paper ran as follows. For normalization, 1 million high-quality reads, each with a distinct molecular identifier, were randomly selected from each sample. Reads with shared molecular identifiers were discarded instead of being binned into consensus sequences. CDR3 identification, clonotype clustering and error correction used MiTCR with a Q25 quality threshold and the strictest error-elimination algorithm. A nonparametric unseen species model using Euler transformation provided a lower-bound estimate of total TCR beta diversity. TCRdb redid the processing of the public reads, applying fastp at Q25 and MiXCR, and retained in-frame beta chains. Records with the same CDR3 protein are collapsed into one entry carrying the most frequent genes and DNA. The authors' filters were not applied to this entry. The sample table contains about 730,000 distinct CDR3 sequences; only one count was recorded for approximately 43% of them. The biggest ten clones account for around 20% of the sample.

Systemically healthy Caucasian individuals from Russia, some 38 in total and aged 6 to 90 years, were included as donors. Each donor gave 9 to 10 milliliters of peripheral blood, collected into EDTA-treated Vacutainer tubes. Ficoll-Paque density-gradient centrifugation was used to isolate PBMCs, with at least 6.5 million per sample. Total RNA, at least 6 micrograms per sample, was extracted from PBMCs with Trizol reagent. Naive CD45RAhigh/CD27high T cell percentages were measured by flow cytometry on a PBMC aliquot from every donor. The receptor's source is a woman aged 60-75 years in good health. Sequenced: blood.

The base sequence is TGTGCCAGCAGTTCCCCCGGGCAGGGGGCTAACTATGGCTACACCTTC. Translation gives CASSSPGQGANYGYTF. Recombination joined TRBV6-5 with TRBJ1-2; TRBD1 lines up with 7 middle nucleotides. At the junction V is shortened by 4 bases and J by 0 bases; bases outside the gene matches: 8. Inclusive of the bounding cysteine and phenylalanine, the CDR3 is 16 residues long. Only the CDR3 DNA stays, 48 bases, in frame from base 1. CDR1 and CDR2, per the germline V gene, are MNHEY and SVGAGI.